These 3 T cell receptor beta chains originate from one sample sequenced in a study of chemoradiotherapy in HPV16-positive cancers. The data were produced by immunoSEQ multiplex PCR, yet TCRdb's version contains in-frame clones alone and is incomplete. The sample contains thousands of clones, 78% of which appear only once. The sequencing here drew on tumor tissue, taken from a patient who underwent chemoradiotherapy. Every receptor here comes from a human donor with HPV-associated anogenital cancer.

This rearrangement joins TRBV6-1 to TRBJ2-7; 12 nucleotides line up with TRBD1. CDR3 size: 17 residues. J was trimmed by 6 bases and V by 2 bases; bases with no gene match: 11. Germline assignment: CDR1 MNHNS and CDR2 SASEGT. The CDR3 DNA reads as TGTGCCAGCAGTGAATTCATGGGACAGGGGGCAATCGGCGAGCAGTACTTC. As protein: CASSEFMGQGAIGEQYF.

The V call is TRBV5-1, the J call TRBJ1-1; TRBD1 might be the D (6 bases). The CDR3 runs 15 residues. The germline V gene has CDR1 SGHRS and CDR2 YFSETQ. Trimming shortened V by 0 bases and J by 6 bases, and 15 bases separated the two germline ends. The CDR3 DNA reads TGCGCCAGCAGCTTGGGTACAGGGCTTGGCTCTGAAGCTTTCTTT. Amino acid sequence: CASSLGTGLGSEAFF.

CDR3 region: CARSLGATNEKLFF. In DNA, the CDR3 is TGTGCCAGAAGCTTGGGGGCAACTAATGAAAAACTGTTTTTT. The chain recombines TRBV5-3 with TRBJ1-4; D is uncertain. TRBV5-3 carries the ORF label, with uncertain function. V was trimmed by 0 bases and J by 0 bases, leaving 3 bases between them. The CDR3 has 14 residues.